A selection of T cell receptor beta chains follows, all from one sample in a study of metastatic and nonmetastatic thyroid tumors. TCRdb re-called clones via MiXCR from the PCR reads. Of about 43,000 clones in the sample, roughly 3.1% were seen once. Sequencing used blood. Receptors originate from a female donor with papillary thyroid cancer or a benign thyroid nodule (not recorded which). Some clones in this sample may be carry-over from other donors' samples. Both conserved end residues are part of each CDR3. The D gene is left open where the match is weak. Expanded clones are given a class, and other clones once, few, many or no size at all.

v_gene	d_gene	abundance	j_gene	CDR3aa	CDR3nt
TRBV11-2	TRBD2	.	TRBJ2-7	CASSFRLAGAYEQYF	TGTGCCAGCAGCTTCCGACTAGCGGGGGCCTACGAGCAGTACTTC
TRBV6-1	TRBD2	many	TRBJ2-5	CASSLRTSGRARGETQYF	TGTGCCAGCAGTTTAAGGACTAGCGGGAGGGCCCGGGGGGAGACCCAGTACTTC
TRBV6-1	TRBD1	many	TRBJ2-7	CASSFSGQGATTGYEQYF	TGTGCCAGCAGCTTCTCGGGACAGGGGGCGACGACGGGCTACGAGCAGTACTTC
TRBV12-3/TRBV12-4	TRBD2	few	TRBJ2-3	CASIYSLAGFGGTDTQYF	TGTGCCAGCATTTATTCGCTAGCGGGTTTTGGGGGCACAGATACGCAGTATTTT
TRBV12-3/TRBV12-4	TRBD1	many	TRBJ1-4	CASSLKQGNEKLFF	TGTGCCAGCAGTTTAAAACAGGGGAATGAAAAACTGTTTTTT
TRBV7-2	TRBD2	many	TRBJ2-7	CASSTTSVSYEQYF	TGTGCCAGCAGCACGACTAGCGTCTCCTACGAGCAGTACTTC
TRBV18	.	many	TRBJ2-7	CASSPNQGTKDYEQYF	TGTGCCAGCTCACCCAACCAGGGGACAAAGGACTACGAGCAGTACTTC
TRBV20-1	.	many	TRBJ2-3	CSARDKRSYTQYF	TGCAGTGCTAGAGATAAGCGGTCCTATACGCAGTATTTT
TRBV30	.	few	TRBJ1-1	CAWRTREAFF	TGTGCCTGGAGAACTCGTGAAGCTTTCTTT
TRBV11-2	TRBD2	.	TRBJ2-7	CASSLAGGPSYEQYF	TGTGCCAGCAGCTTAGCGGGAGGGCCCTCCTACGAGCAGTACTTC
TRBV9	.	many	TRBJ2-7	CASSPSPGYEQYF	TGTGCCAGCAGCCCAAGTCCTGGCTACGAGCAGTACTTC
TRBV5-4	TRBD1	many	TRBJ2-1	CASSSPGGINHNEQFF	TGTGCCAGCAGCTCACCAGGGGGAATAAACCACAATGAGCAGTTCTTC
TRBV19	.	.	TRBJ2-3	CASSRGSGTDTQYF	TGTGCCAGTAGTAGAGGGAGTGGCACAGATACGCAGTATTTT
TRBV27	TRBD1	.	TRBJ2-2	CASSTGTGDTGELFF	TGTGCCAGCAGTACCGGGACAGGGGACACCGGGGAGCTGTTTTTT
TRBV6-1	.	few	TRBJ1-2	CASSEIARGADYGYTF	TGTGCCAGCAGTGAAATCGCGCGGGGTGCGGACTATGGCTACACCTTC
TRBV7-3	.	many	TRBJ2-1	CASSLDGNPYNEQFF	TGTGCCAGCAGCCTGGACGGAAACCCTTACAATGAGCAGTTCTTC
TRBV2	TRBD1	.	TRBJ2-6	CASSLRQGAIAGANVLTF	TGTGCCAGCAGTTTAAGACAGGGGGCCATCGCTGGGGCCAACGTCCTGACTTTC
TRBV6-5	.	few	TRBJ1-1	CASSYSKGVNTEAFF	TGTGCCAGCAGTTACTCGAAGGGGGTGAACACTGAAGCTTTCTTT
TRBV24-1	.	few	TRBJ1-5	CATSGHYSNQPQHF	TGTGCCACCAGTGGTCATTATAGCAATCAGCCCCAGCATTTT
TRBV6-1	TRBD1	few	TRBJ1-4	CATQTGETEKLFF	TGTGCCACTCAGACAGGGGAGACTGAAAAACTGTTTTTT
TRBV3-1	TRBD2	few	TRBJ2-2	CASSQGGSGGELVF	TGTGCCAGCAGCCAAGGCGGGAGTGGCGGGGAGCTGGTTTTT
TRBV6-5	.	.	TRBJ1-1	CASSYSSRTEAFF	TGTGCCAGCAGTTACTCGAGTCGGACTGAAGCTTTCTTT
TRBV27	.	many	TRBJ1-2	CASSHTMTGYGYTF	TGTGCCAGCAGCCACACGATGACAGGATATGGCTACACCTTC
TRBV2	.	few	TRBJ2-2	CASSEGRILPGELFF	TGTGCCAGCAGTGAGGGGCGGATCCTCCCCGGGGAGCTGTTTTTT
TRBV20-1	.	many	TRBJ1-3	CSARRGASGNTIYF	TGCAGTGCTAGGAGGGGGGCCTCTGGAAACACCATATATTTT
TRBV30	.	many	TRBJ1-4	CAWSGVDRFNEKLFF	TGTGCCTGGAGTGGAGTCGACAGGTTTAATGAAAAACTGTTTTTT
TRBV11-2	TRBD1	.	TRBJ2-5	CASSLESNRGLGTQYF	TGTGCCAGCAGCTTAGAGAGTAACAGGGGTTTGGGGACCCAGTACTTC
TRBV6-1	TRBD2	many	TRBJ2-1	CASNRLAGSYNEQFF	TGTGCCAGCAACCGACTAGCGGGATCCTACAATGAGCAGTTCTTC
TRBV24-1	TRBD2	.	TRBJ2-1	CATSPPGLGNNEQFF	TGTGCCACCTCGCCCCCGGGACTAGGGAACAATGAGCAGTTCTTC
TRBV27	.	.	TRBJ2-1	CASSLGAGSAYNEQFF	TGTGCCAGCAGTTTAGGAGCAGGGTCAGCCTACAATGAGCAGTTCTTC
TRBV29-1	TRBD2	many	TRBJ2-1	CSLRLADYNEQFF	TGCAGCCTAAGGCTAGCGGACTACAATGAGCAGTTCTTC
TRBV11-2	.	.	TRBJ2-5	CASSSRYGGRETQYF	TGTGCCAGCAGTTCAAGGTACGGGGGTCGGGAGACCCAGTACTTC
TRBV24-1	TRBD1	few	TRBJ1-2	CATSDYDRVGGYTF	TGTGCCACCAGTGACTACGACAGGGTCGGTGGCTACACCTTC
TRBV19	TRBD1	few	TRBJ1-2	CATEDRQGTYGYTF	TGTGCCACAGAGGACAGGCAGGGGACCTATGGCTACACCTTC
TRBV6-1	TRBD2	many	TRBJ2-7	CASRLAGAISLSYEQYF	TGTGCCAGCAGGCTAGCGGGAGCAATTTCCCTCTCCTACGAGCAGTACTTC
TRBV30	TRBD1	many	TRBJ1-3	CAWGQGRRSGNTIYF	TGTGCCTGGGGACAGGGTCGACGCTCTGGAAACACCATATATTTT
TRBV19	TRBD1	.	TRBJ2-2	CASSPLTGGASGELFF	TGTGCCAGTAGTCCCCTGACAGGGGGCGCATCCGGGGAGCTGTTTTTT
TRBV6-1	.	many	TRBJ2-2	CASKASNTGELFF	TGTGCCAGCAAAGCTTCGAACACCGGGGAGCTGTTTTTT
TRBV5-8	.	few	TRBJ1-4	CASGRLGEKLFF	TGTGCCAGCGGTCGATTGGGGGAAAAACTGTTTTTT
TRBV28	.	few	TRBJ1-1	CASSKRGSAEAFF	TGTGCCAGCAGTAAAAGGGGAAGCGCTGAAGCTTTCTTT
TRBV24-1	.	few	TRBJ2-1	CATARTGEQFF	TGTGCCACCGCTCGTACGGGTGAGCAGTTCTTC
TRBV6-1	.	few	TRBJ2-1	CASSCTSPDYNEQFF	TGTGCCAGCAGCTGTACAAGCCCAGACTACAATGAGCAGTTCTTC
TRBV6-5	.	few	TRBJ1-2	CASSYSQGAGNGYTF	TGTGCCAGCAGTTACTCACAAGGGGCTGGTAATGGCTACACCTTC
TRBV7-9	TRBD1	many	TRBJ1-4	CASSPGTATNEKLFF	TGTGCCAGCAGCCCGGGGACAGCAACTAATGAAAAACTGTTTTTT
TRBV15	TRBD2	few	TRBJ2-7	CATSRVREGPYEQYF	TGTGCCACCAGCAGAGTTCGGGAGGGCCCCTACGAGCAGTACTTC
TRBV6-1	TRBD1	.	TRBJ1-3	CASSEALTGGAFGNTIYF	TGTGCCAGCAGTGAAGCCCTGACAGGGGGCGCCTTTGGAAACACCATATATTTT
TRBV5-1	.	.	TRBJ1-2	CASSLGGGQGYTF	TGCGCCAGCAGCTTGGGGGGGGGCCAAGGCTACACCTTC
TRBV30	TRBD2	few	TRBJ2-7	CAYTSGNYEQYF	TGTGCCTATACTAGCGGTAACTACGAGCAGTACTTC
TRBV6-1	.	many	TRBJ1-4	CASSPDRNEKLFF	TGTGCCAGCAGTCCCGACAGGAATGAAAAACTGTTTTTT
TRBV7-9	.	.	TRBJ2-5	CASSSGMGQETQYF	TGTGCCAGCAGCTCGGGGATGGGTCAAGAGACCCAGTACTTC
TRBV5-4	.	many	TRBJ2-6	CASEDNSGANVLTF	TGTGCCAGCGAAGATAACTCTGGGGCCAACGTCCTGACTTTC
TRBV7-9	.	.	TRBJ1-4	CASITGSGLNEKLFF	TGTGCCAGCATCACAGGGTCTGGACTTAATGAAAAACTGTTTTTT